This T cell receptor (beta chain) is drawn from a study of cytomegalovirus exposure and HLA in healthy donors. Whole-study results and caveats: The study reported that TCR beta sequences accurately predicted HLA-A and HLA-B alleles in most subjects.

It was with 60 Vbeta and 13 Jbeta primers that the PCR ran. Method: immunoSEQ multiplex PCR; TCRdb's copy keeps in-frame clones and lacks some. Among over 150,000 clones listed, about 73% were seen once. With V trimmed by 6 bases and J by 6 bases, 7 bases remained unmatched. The germline V gene has CDR1 MNHNS and CDR2 SASEGT. CDR3 size: 15 residues. About this clone itself: What it binds is not known.

The chain employs TRBV6-1 and TRBJ2-1, with 11 bases that match TRBD1. This clonotype originated in a woman in her forties or fifties in good health and CMV-seropositive. The sample consisted of PBMCs. CDR3 sequence reads: CASRRWDRGTNEQFF. CDR3 nucleotide sequence: TGTGCCAGCAGGAGATGGGACAGGGGGACCAATGAGCAGTTCTTC.